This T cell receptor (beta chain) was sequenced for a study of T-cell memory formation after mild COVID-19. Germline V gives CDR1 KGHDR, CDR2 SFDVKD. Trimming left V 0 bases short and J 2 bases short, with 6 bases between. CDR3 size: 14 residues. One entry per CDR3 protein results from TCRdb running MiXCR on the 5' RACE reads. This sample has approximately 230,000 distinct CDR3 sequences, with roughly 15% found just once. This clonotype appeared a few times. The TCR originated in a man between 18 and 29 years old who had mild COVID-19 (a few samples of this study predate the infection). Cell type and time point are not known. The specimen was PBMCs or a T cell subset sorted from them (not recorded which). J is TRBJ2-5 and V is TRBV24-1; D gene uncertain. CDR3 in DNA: TGTGCCACCAGTGATTTGAGGCAGCAAGAGACCCAGTACTTC. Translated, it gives CATSDLRQQETQYF.